The source of this TCR beta chain is a study of T cell responses to AZD1222 COVID-19 vaccine. Broader study findings: Vaccine-associated CD4 TCRs spanned spike, dominant at 160-218 and 743-854. Females outnumbered males among donors, who were mostly white British; clonal diversity was possibly underestimated. Only after the peak T cell response were repertoires sampled. Just a handful of AZD1222 recipients tested seropositive at baseline.

The assay was immunoSEQ multiplex PCR, and TCRdb's table has in-frame clones only and misses some. The sample has tens of thousands of clones; around nine tenths are singletons. CDR1 and CDR2 (germline): SNHLY, FYNNEI. V was trimmed by 3 bases and J by 8 bases, leaving 11 bases between them. CDR3 length equals 14 residues. For this clone: The antigen remains undetermined.

The chain combines TRBV2 with TRBJ1-6; TRBD1 is a possible D gene (6 bases). The source material was peripheral blood, sampled on day 0 of AZD1222 vaccination. The source is an adult in good health. The CDR3 nucleotides read TGTGCCAGCAGTGACAGGGGACGGTATTCACCCCTCCACTTT. As protein: CASSDRGRYSPLHF.